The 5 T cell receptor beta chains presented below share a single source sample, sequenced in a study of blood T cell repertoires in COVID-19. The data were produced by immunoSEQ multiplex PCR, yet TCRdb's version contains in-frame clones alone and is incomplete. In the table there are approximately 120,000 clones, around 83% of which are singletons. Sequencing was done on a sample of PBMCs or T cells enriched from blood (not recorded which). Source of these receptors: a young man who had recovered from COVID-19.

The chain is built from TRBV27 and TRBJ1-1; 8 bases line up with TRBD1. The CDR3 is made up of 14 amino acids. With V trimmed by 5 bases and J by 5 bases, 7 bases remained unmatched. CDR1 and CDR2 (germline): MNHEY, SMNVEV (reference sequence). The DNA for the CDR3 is TGTGCCAGCAGTAACACAGGGGGAGGTACTGAAGCTTTCTTT. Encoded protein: CASSNTGGGTEAFF.

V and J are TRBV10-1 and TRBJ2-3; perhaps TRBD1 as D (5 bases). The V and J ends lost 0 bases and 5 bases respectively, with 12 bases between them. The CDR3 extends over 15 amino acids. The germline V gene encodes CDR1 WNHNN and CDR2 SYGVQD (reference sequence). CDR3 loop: CASSESTGGQDTQYF. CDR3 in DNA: TGCGCCAGCAGTGAGTCGACGGGCGGACAAGATACGCAGTATTTT.

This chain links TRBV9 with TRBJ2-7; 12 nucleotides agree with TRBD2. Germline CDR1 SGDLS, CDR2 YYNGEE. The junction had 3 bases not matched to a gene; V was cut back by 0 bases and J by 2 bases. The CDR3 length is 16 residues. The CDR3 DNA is TGTGCCAGCAGCGTAGGAGGACTAGCGGGGACCTACGAGCAGTACTTC. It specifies CASSVGGLAGTYEQYF. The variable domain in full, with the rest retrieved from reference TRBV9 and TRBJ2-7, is DSGVTQTPKHLITATGQRVTLRCSPRSGDLSVYWYQQSLDQGLQFLIQYYNGEERAKGNILERFSAQQFPDLHSELNLSSLELGDSALYFCASSVGGLAGTYEQYFGPGTRLTVT.

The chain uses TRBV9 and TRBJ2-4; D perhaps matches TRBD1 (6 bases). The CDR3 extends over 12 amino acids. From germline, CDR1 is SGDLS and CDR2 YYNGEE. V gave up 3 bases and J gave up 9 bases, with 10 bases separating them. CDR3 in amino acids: CASSGRGGIQYF. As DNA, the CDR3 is TGTGCCAGCAGCGGTCGAGGGGGCATTCAGTACTTC.

The CDR3 here is CASSSHPTGSGANSPLHF. In DNA, the CDR3 is TGTGCCAGCAGCTCCCACCCGACAGGGTCCGGCGCTAATTCACCCCTCCACTTT. The chain combines TRBV3-1 (or the pseudogene TRBV3-2) with TRBJ1-6; 7 bases line up with TRBD1. After removal of 5 bases from V and 6 bases from J, the junction contained 16 bases not matched to a gene. This CDR3 contains 18 residues. Germline CDR1 LGHDT, CDR2 YNNKEL (reference sequence).